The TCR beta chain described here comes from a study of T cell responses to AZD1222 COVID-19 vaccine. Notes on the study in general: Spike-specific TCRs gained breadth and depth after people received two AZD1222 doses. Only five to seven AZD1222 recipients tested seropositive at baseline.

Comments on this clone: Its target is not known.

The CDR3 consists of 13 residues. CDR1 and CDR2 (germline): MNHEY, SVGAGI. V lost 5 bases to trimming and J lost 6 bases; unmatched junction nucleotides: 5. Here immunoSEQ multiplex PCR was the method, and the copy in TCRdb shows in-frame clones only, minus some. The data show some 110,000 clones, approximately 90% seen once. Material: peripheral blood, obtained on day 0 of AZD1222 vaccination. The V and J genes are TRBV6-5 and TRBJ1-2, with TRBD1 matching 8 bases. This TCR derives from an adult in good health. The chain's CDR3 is CASSLDRGHGYTF. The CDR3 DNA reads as TGTGCCAGCAGTCTTGACAGGGGCCATGGCTACACCTTC.